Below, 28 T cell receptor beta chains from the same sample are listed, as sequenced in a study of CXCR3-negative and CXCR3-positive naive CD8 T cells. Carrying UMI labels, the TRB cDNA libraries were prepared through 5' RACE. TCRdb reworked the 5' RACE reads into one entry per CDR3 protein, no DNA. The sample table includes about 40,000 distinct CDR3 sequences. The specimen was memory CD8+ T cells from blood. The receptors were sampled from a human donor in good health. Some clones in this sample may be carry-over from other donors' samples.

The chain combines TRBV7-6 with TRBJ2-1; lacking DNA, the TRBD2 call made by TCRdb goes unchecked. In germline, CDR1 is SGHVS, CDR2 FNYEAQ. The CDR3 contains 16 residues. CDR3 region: CASSPGRGGYVDEQFF. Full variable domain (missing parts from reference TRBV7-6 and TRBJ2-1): GAGVSQSPRYKVTKRGQDVALRCDPISGHVSLYWYRQALGQGPEFLTYFNYEAQQDKSGLPNDRFSAERPEGSISTLTIQRTEQRDSAMYRCASSPGRGGYVDEQFFGPGTRLTVL.

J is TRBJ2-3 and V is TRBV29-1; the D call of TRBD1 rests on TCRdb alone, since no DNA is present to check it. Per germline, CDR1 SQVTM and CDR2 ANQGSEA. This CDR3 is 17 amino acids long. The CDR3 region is CSVEEEGGQGATDTQYF.

CDR3 sequence: CASSYLYEQYF. J is TRBJ2-7 and V is TRBV12-3 or TRBV12-4. This CDR3 spans 11 amino acids.

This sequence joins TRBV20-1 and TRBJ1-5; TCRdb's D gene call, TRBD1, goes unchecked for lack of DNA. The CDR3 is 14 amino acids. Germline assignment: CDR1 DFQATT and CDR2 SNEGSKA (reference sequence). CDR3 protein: CSVIGTGDTEPQHF.

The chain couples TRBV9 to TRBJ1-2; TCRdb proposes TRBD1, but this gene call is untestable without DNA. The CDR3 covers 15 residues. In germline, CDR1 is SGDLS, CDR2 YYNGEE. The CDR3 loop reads CASSVWDTYLYGYTF.

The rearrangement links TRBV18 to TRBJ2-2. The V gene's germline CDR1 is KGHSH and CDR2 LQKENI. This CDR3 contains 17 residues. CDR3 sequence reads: CASSPESDGVYTGELFF.

CDR3 loop: CASSTSSYEQYF. The chain carries TRBV2 and TRBJ2-7. CDR1 is SNHLY, CDR2 FYNNEI, per germline. This CDR3 region has 12 residues.

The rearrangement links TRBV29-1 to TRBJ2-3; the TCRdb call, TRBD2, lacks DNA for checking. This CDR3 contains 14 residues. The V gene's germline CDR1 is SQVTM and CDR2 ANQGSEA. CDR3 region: CSVEGPREGDTQYF.

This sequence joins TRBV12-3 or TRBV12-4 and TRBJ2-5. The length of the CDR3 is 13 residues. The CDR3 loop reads CASSSTVGETQYF.

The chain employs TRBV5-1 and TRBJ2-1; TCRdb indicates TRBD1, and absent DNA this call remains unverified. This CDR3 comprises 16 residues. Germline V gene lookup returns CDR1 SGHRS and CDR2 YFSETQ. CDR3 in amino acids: CASSLASPPSYNEQFF.

CDR3 protein: CASSYSLVGAIRNTEAFF. This sequence joins TRBV6-5 and TRBJ1-1. The CDR3 length is 18 residues. Germline V gene data show CDR1 as MNHEY and CDR2 as SVGAGI.

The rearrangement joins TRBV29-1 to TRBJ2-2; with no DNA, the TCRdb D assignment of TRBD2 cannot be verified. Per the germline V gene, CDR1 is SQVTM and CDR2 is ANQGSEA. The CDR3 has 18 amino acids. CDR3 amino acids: CSVLSSGASGTNTGELFF.

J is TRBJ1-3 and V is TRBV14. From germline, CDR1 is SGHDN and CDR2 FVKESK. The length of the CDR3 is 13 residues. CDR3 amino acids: CASSRGPGNTIYF.

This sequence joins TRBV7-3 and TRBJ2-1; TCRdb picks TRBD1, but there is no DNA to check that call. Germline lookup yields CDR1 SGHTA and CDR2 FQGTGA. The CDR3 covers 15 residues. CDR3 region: CASSFGTGDHNEQFF.

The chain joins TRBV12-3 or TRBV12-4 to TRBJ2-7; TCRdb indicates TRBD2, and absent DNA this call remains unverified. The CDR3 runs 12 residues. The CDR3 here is CASCEGSYEQYF.

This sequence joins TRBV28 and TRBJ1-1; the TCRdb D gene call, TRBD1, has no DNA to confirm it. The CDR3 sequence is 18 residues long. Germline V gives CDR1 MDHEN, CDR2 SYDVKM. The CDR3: CASSLPGQGAFENTEAFF.

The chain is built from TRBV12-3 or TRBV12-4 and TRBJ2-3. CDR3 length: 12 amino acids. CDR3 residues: CASSSNRYTQYF.

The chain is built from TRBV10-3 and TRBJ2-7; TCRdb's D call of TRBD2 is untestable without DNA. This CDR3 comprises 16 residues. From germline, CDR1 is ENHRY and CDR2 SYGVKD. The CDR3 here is CAISESRTSGTYEQYF.

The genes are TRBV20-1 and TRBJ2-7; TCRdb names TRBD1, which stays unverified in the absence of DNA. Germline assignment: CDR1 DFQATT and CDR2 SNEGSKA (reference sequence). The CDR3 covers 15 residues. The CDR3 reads CSARDLLGQAYEQYF.

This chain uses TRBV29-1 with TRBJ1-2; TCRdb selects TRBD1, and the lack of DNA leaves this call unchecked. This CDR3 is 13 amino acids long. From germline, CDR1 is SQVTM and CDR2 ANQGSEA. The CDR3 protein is CSVESRGHIGYTF.

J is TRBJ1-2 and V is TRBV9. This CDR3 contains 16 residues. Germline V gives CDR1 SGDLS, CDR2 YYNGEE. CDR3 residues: CASSVGGSLSVYGYTF.

Here the CDR3 reads CASKGDREGDEQFF. The J gene is TRBJ2-1, the V gene TRBV6-4; TCRdb's D call of TRBD2 is untestable without DNA. The CDR3 spans 14 residues. The germline gives CDR1 MRHNA, CDR2 SNTAGT.

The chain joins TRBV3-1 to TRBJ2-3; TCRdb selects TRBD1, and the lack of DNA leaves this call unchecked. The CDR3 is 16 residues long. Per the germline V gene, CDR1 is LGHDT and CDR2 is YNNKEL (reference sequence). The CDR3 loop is CASSQASDRVADTQYF.

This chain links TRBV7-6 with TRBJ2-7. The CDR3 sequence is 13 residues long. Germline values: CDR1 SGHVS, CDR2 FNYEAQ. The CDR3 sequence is CASSFQVTYEQYF.

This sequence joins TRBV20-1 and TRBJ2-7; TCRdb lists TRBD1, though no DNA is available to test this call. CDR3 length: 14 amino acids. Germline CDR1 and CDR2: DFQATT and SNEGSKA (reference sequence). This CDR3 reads CSASSRERYYEQYF.

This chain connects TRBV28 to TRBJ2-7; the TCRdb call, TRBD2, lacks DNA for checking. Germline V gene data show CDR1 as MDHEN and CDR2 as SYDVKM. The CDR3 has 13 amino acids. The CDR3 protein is CASAGGVLYEQYF.

This chain's CDR3 is CSVEDQGITGELFF. The chain combines TRBV29-1 with TRBJ2-2; lacking DNA, the TRBD1 call made by TCRdb goes unchecked. Germline V gene lookup returns CDR1 SQVTM and CDR2 ANQGSEA. The CDR3 runs to 14 residues.

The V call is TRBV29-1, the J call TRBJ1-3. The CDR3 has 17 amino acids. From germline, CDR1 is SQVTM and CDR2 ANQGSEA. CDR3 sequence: CSVEDPSQGLTGNTIYF. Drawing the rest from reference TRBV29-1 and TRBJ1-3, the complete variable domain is SAVISQKPSRDICQRGTSLTIQCQVDSQVTMMFWYRQQPGQSLTLIATANQGSEATYESGFVIDKFPISRPNLTFSTLTVSNMSPEDSSIYLCSVEDPSQGLTGNTIYFGEGSWLTVV.